A single sample is the source of the 25 T cell receptor beta chains below, sequenced in a study of T and B cells in COVID-19 patients. Multiplex PCR with BIOMED2 TRB-A/B primer pools amplified TRB rearrangements. TCRdb recomputed calls from the multiplex PCR reads with MiXCR, one row per CDR3 protein. The sample yields more than 9,500 distinct CDR3 sequences, 30% seen once. TRB was amplified from approximately 250-500 ng of blood genomic DNA. Specimen: blood. The receptors originated from a human donor who had recovered from COVID-19.

With regard to this clonotype: Being one base from a much bigger clone, this may be a read error. The V and J genes are TRBV6-1 and TRBJ2-3; maybe TRBD2 (6 bases). The length of the CDR3 is 12 residues. Trimming took 5 bases from V and 10 from J, leaving 13 bases between them. Germline V gives CDR1 MNHNS, CDR2 SASEGT. In DNA, the CDR3 is TGTGCCAGCAGTTACGATCGGAGGGCGCAGTATTTT. Translating gives CASSYDRRAQYF.

V is TRBV11-3 and J is TRBJ2-3; D is ambiguous. Germline assignment: CDR1 SGHNT and CDR2 YENEEA. V was clipped by 4 bases and J by 1 base, with 15 bases between them. The CDR3 is 16 amino acids. DNA of the CDR3: TGTGCCAGCAGCTCATCCCCAAATATCGGCACAGATACGCAGTATTTT. Translation gives CASSSSPNIGTDTQYF. Combining the CDR3 with reference TRBV11-3 and TRBJ2-3 gives the whole variable domain EAGVVQSPRYKIIEKKQPVAFWCNPISGHNTLYWYLQNLGQGPELLIRYENEEAVDDSQLPKDRFSAERLKGVDSTLKIQPAELGDSAVYLCASSSSPNIGTDTQYFGPGTRLTVL.

The chain employs TRBV6-5 and TRBJ1-1, with D unclear. Germline V gene data show CDR1 as MNHEY and CDR2 as SVGAGI. V lost 10 bases to trimming and J lost 1 base, with 19 bases between them. This CDR3 has 15 residues. The CDR3, as DNA: TGTGCCATTTCTGAAAGGGAGGTAAGGAACACTGAAGCTTTCTTT. This encodes CAISEREVRNTEAFF.

This clonotype was seen a handful of times. The genes are TRBV13 and TRBJ2-7; weak D call: TRBD2 (6 bases). Trimming took 2 bases from V and 3 from J, leaving 11 bases between them. Germline V gene sequence: CDR1 PRHDT, CDR2 FYEKMQ (reference sequence). The CDR3 has 14 residues. The CDR3 region has the DNA TGTGCCAGCAGCTTATCCGGGAGTATCTACGAGCAGTACTTC. Translation: CASSLSGSIYEQYF.

The chain recombines TRBV30 with TRBJ2-1; 8 bases are shared with TRBD2. Germline assignment: CDR1 GTSNPN and CDR2 SVGIG (reference sequence). The V gene end was trimmed by 5 bases and the J gene end by 2 bases; junction bases not matched to a gene: 5. This CDR3 has 14 residues. CDR3 coding DNA: TGTGCCTGGGGATCGGGACTAGCCTACAATGAGCAGTTCTTC. Translating it yields CAWGSGLAYNEQFF. Supplemented by reference TRBV30 and TRBJ2-1, the full variable domain reads SQTIHQWPATLVQPVGSPLSLECTVEGTSNPNLYWYRQAAGRGLQLLFYSVGIGQISSEVPQNLSASRPQDRQFILSSKKLLLSDSGFYLCAWGSGLAYNEQFFGPGTRLTVL.

This clonotype is classed as medium-sized (0.01 to 0.1%). The V and J genes are TRBV29-1 and TRBJ2-3; 9 nucleotides agree with TRBD2. CDR3 length equals 13 residues. The V segment lost 7 bases and the J segment 4 bases; nucleotides outside the gene matches: 6. Germline V lookup: CDR1 SQVTM, CDR2 ANQGSEA. CDR3 in DNA: TGCAGCGCAACCGGGACTAGCCCAGATACGCAGTATTTT. Residues: CSATGTSPDTQYF.

This clonotype was counted only a few times. This chain links TRBV13 with TRBJ2-7, with D possibly matching TRBD1 (6 bases). There are 15 residues in the CDR3. Trimming pared 5 bases from V and 6 bases from J, leaving 20 bases between. The germline CDR1 and CDR2 sequences are PRHDT and FYEKMQ (reference sequence). Here the CDR3 reads CASSVDSGHSGEQYF. The CDR3 DNA reads as TGTGCCAGCAGCGTAGACTCGGGACATTCCGGCGAGCAGTACTTC. Full variable domain (remainder filled in from reference TRBV13 and TRBJ2-7): AAGVIQSPRHLIKEKRETATLKCYPIPRHDTVYWYQQGPGQDPQFLISFYEKMQSDKGSIPDRFSAQQFSDYHSELNMSSLELGDSALYFCASSVDSGHSGEQYFGPGTRLTVT.

This chain uses TRBV13 with TRBJ1-2, with 9 bases matching TRBD1. Germline V CDR1 and CDR2: PRHDT, FYEKMQ (reference sequence). The CDR3 has 15 residues. The V segment lost 2 bases and the J segment 8 bases; nucleotides outside the gene matches: 9. The CDR3 sequence is CASSLSGTGTGGYTF. Written as DNA, the CDR3 is TGTGCCAGCAGCTTATCCGGGACAGGGACGGGCGGCTACACCTTC.

This clonotype occurred a few times. This chain links TRBV10-3 with TRBJ2-1; 13 bases are a match to TRBD2. This CDR3 has 15 amino acids. The trim removed 7 bases at V and 8 bases at J, leaving 8 bases unmatched. Looked up from germline, CDR1 is ENHRY and CDR2 is SYGVKD. CDR3 DNA sequence: TGTGCCATCAAAGGACTAGCGGGAGTCCCGGATGAGCAGTTCTTC. Translation: CAIKGLAGVPDEQFF.

This clonotype was observed at least ten times. This rearrangement joins TRBV5-5 to TRBJ1-4; tentative D call: TRBD1 (5 bases). Trimming removed 0 bases at V and 5 bases at J, with 14 bases between. This CDR3 comprises 16 residues. Germline assignment: CDR1 SGHKS and CDR2 YYEKEE (reference sequence). CDR3 sequence: CASSLASGTVNEKLFF. The CDR3 DNA follows: TGTGCCAGCAGCTTGGCCTCCGGGACGGTAAATGAAAAACTGTTTTTT.

This rearrangement joins TRBV9 to TRBJ2-3; the D gene is possibly TRBD2 (5 bases). This CDR3 spans 14 amino acids. CDR1 and CDR2 from the germline V gene are SGDLS and YYNGEE. V dropped 4 bases and J dropped 0 bases, with 9 bases sitting between them. CDR3 in DNA: TGTGCCAGCAGCCCCGAGGGTAGCACAGATACGCAGTATTTT. This translates into CASSPEGSTDTQYF.

The chain combines TRBV19 with TRBJ2-7, with 10 bases fitting TRBD1. Losses at the gene ends were 9 bases for V and 2 bases for J; bases not matched to a gene: 7. The CDR3 runs to 14 residues. Germline V gene data show CDR1 as LNHDA and CDR2 as SQIVND (reference sequence). The CDR3 DNA is TGTGCCAGGGATAGCGGGACAGGGGCCTACGAGCAGTACTTC. Its translation is CARDSGTGAYEQYF.

The chain is built from TRBV10-3 and TRBJ1-4; no definite D call. The CDR3 has 12 residues. Germline CDR1 reads ENHRY; CDR2 reads SYGVKD. The V and J ends lost 3 bases and 5 bases respectively, with 4 bases between them. The CDR3, as DNA: TGTGCCATCAGTGAAGGGAATGAAAAACTGTTTTTT. Encoded protein: CAISEGNEKLFF.

This clonotype is medium-sized within its sample. The chain uses TRBV6-5 and TRBJ2-3; D is perhaps TRBD2 (5 bases). The germline V gene encodes CDR1 MNHEY and CDR2 SVGAGI. V gave up 2 bases and J gave up 0 bases, with 12 bases separating them. This CDR3 contains 16 residues. Here the CDR3 reads CASSYGLRASTDTQYF. The CDR3 bases are TGTGCCAGCAGTTACGGGTTGCGGGCCAGCACAGATACGCAGTATTTT.

The genes are TRBV7-2 and TRBJ2-2, with 7 bases identical to TRBD2. The CDR3 has 15 amino acids. The V segment lost 5 bases and the J segment 4 bases; nucleotides outside the gene matches: 7. Germline lookup yields CDR1 SGHTA and CDR2 FQGNSA. The CDR3 here is CASSPGLGITGELFF. The CDR3 DNA sequence: TGTGCCAGCAGCCCAGGACTAGGGATCACCGGGGAGCTGTTTTTT.

Notes on this clonotype: A much larger clone differs from this one at a single base, so this may be a read error. The J gene is TRBJ2-7, the V gene TRBV29-1; TRBD2 aligns across 8 bases. Per the germline V gene, CDR1 is SQVTM and CDR2 is ANQGSEA. This CDR3 region has 13 residues. The junction had 4 bases not matched to a gene; V was cut back by 5 bases and J by 1 base. The DNA of the CDR3 is TGCAGCGTTTTTAGCGGGATTTCCTACGAGCAGTACGTC. It codes for CSVFSGISYEQYV.

This clonotype was counted only a few times. The gene calls are TRBV7-9 and TRBJ1-4, with D unresolved. Trimming took 8 bases from V and 7 from J, leaving 17 bases between them. Per the germline V gene, CDR1 is SEHNR and CDR2 is FQNEAQ (reference sequence). CDR3 size: 14 residues. CDR3 residues: CASPWTKWSEKLFF. In nucleotides, the CDR3 is TGTGCCAGCCCCTGGACCAAATGGAGTGAAAAACTGTTTTTT.

This clonotype was found many times. The V call is TRBV29-1, the J call TRBJ1-2; no clear D gene. The CDR3 has 15 residues. Germline V gene data show CDR1 as SQVTM and CDR2 as ANQGSEA. The ends were cut back, 5 bases at V and 4 bases at J, with 20 bases in the middle. CDR3 in amino acids: CSVTTLGLAPYGYTF. CDR3 nucleotides: TGCAGCGTTACAACTCTAGGGCTTGCCCCCTATGGCTACACCTTC.

This clonotype is medium-sized by share. The CDR3 sequence is CAWSFSAGQAFGKQFF. The CDR3 nucleotides read TGTGCCTGGAGTTTCTCGGCAGGGCAGGCCTTCGGGAAGCAGTTCTTC. The gene calls are TRBV30 and TRBJ2-1; D assignment may be TRBD1 or TRBD2 (5 bases each). V lost 2 bases and J lost 11, with 25 bases in between. Germline lookup yields CDR1 GTSNPN and CDR2 SVGIG (reference sequence). This CDR3 has 16 amino acids.

This clonotype turned up a few times. The chain is built from TRBV27 and TRBJ2-7; D uncertain. V shed 6 bases and J shed 4 bases, with 7 bases lying between them. CDR1 is MNHEY and CDR2 is SMNVEV in the germline V gene (reference sequence). The CDR3 contains 11 residues. CDR3 coding DNA: TGTGCCAGCAGGCGAGGATACGAGCAGTACTTC. This sequence encodes CASRRGYEQYF.

This chain uses TRBV6-5 with TRBJ1-1; 8 bases line up with TRBD1. Germline loops: CDR1 MNHEY, CDR2 SVGAGI. The junction had 5 bases not matched to a gene; V was cut back by 6 bases and J by 5 bases. The CDR3 is 13 amino acids. The CDR3 reads CASRFQGATEAFF. As DNA, the CDR3 is TGTGCCAGCAGGTTTCAGGGGGCAACTGAAGCTTTCTTT.

The V gene is TRBV5-1, the J gene TRBJ2-1; D is unclear. The CDR3 length is 12 residues. Germline-derived CDR1 and CDR2 are SGHRS and YFSETQ. Trimming stripped 4 bases from V and 12 bases from J, with 14 bases between. CDR3 in amino acids: CASSLTLGWQFF. CDR3 coding DNA: TGCGCCAGCAGCCTAACCCTAGGGTGGCAGTTCTTC. Based on the CDR3 plus reference TRBV5-1 and TRBJ2-1, the full variable domain is KAGVTQTPRYLIKTRGQQVTLSCSPISGHRSVSWYQQTPGQGLQFLFEYFSETQRNKGNFPGRFSGRQFSNSRSEMNVSTLELGDSALYLCASSLTLGWQFFGPGTRLTVL.

The CDR3 is CASSERTGSYNEQFF. The CDR3 DNA reads as TGTGCCAGCAGTGAAAGGACAGGTTCCTACAATGAGCAGTTCTTC. This sequence joins TRBV11-3 and TRBJ2-1; 7 bases line up with TRBD1. The CDR3 sequence is 15 residues long. V trimming: 6 bases; J trimming: 1 base; junction bases outside the gene matches: 6. From germline, CDR1 is SGHNT and CDR2 YENEEA.

V usage is TRBV12-3 or TRBV12-4 and J usage is TRBJ2-2, with 10 nucleotides matching TRBD1. The CDR3 is 16 amino acids. Trimming cost V 5 bases and J 4 bases; bases outside gene matches: 7. The CDR3 DNA sequence: TGTGCCAGCAGTCTCCGACAGGGGGCCTTCACCGGGGAGCTGTTTTTT. Protein product: CASSLRQGAFTGELFF.

The chain combines TRBV6-2 or TRBV6-3 with TRBJ1-2, with 7 bases lining up with TRBD1. The V gene end was trimmed by 7 bases and the J gene end by 1 base; junction bases not matched to a gene: 15. The germline gives CDR1 MNHEY, CDR2 SVGEGT. The CDR3 loop spans 17 amino acids. CDR3 sequence reads: CASTQSGTEPGNYGYTF. The CDR3 bases are TGTGCCAGCACTCAATCCGGGACAGAACCGGGTAACTATGGCTACACCTTC.